This T cell receptor (beta chain) originates from a study of T cell changes during pregnancy in multiple sclerosis. Method: immunoSEQ multiplex PCR; TCRdb's copy keeps in-frame clones and lacks some. The table records fewer than 30,000 clones, around nine tenths of them present only once. Trimming took 2 bases from V and 2 from J, leaving 9 bases between them. This CDR3 has 14 amino acids. The germline gives CDR1 MNHNY, CDR2 SVGAGI (reference sequence). V is TRBV6-6 and J is TRBJ1-1; D gene unclear. This TCR was sampled from a female donor with multiple sclerosis, enrolled in a pregnancy study. This specimen consisted of CD8+ T cells from peripheral blood mononuclear cells, obtained in the second trimester of pregnancy. CDR3 DNA: TGTGCCAGCAGTTACCGGCAGGTTAACACTGAAGCTTTCTTT. Its protein is CASSYRQVNTEAFF.